The entry below describes one T cell receptor (beta chain). Its antigen is unknown. Its ends do not fully match the called genes, so a read error is possible. TCR beta CDR3 regions were amplified from RNA. First-round RT-PCR targeting the TCR CDR3 was performed with the HTBI primer set. MiXCR, applied by TCRdb to the multiplex PCR reads, yields one record per CDR3 protein. Among roughly 500,000 distinct CDR3 sequences, around 46% were seen once, and the ten largest hold around 19%. CDR1 SEHNR and CDR2 FQNEAQ come from the germline V gene (reference sequence). The CDR3 consists of 14 residues. The data were obtained in a study of T cells in Graves' hyperthyroidism and ophthalmopathy. Study findings and constraints: The authors' 13 V-J model separated ophthalmopathy from stable hyperthyroidism.

Patients with uncontrolled infections, other autoimmune diseases, pregnancy or lactation were excluded. Diagnoses were made from clinical symptoms, serum measures (thyroxine and TRAb), thyroid ultrasound and orbital computed tomography. The sample comprised peripheral blood or thyroid tissue (not recorded which). The chain employs TRBV7-9 and TRBJ1-2; no definite D call. The source is an adult woman with Graves' disease, either hyperthyroidism or ophthalmopathy (not recorded which). CDR3 bases: TGTGCCAGCAACTTAGCGGCTACCGATTATGGCTACACCTTC. Protein sequence: CASNLAATDYGYTF.